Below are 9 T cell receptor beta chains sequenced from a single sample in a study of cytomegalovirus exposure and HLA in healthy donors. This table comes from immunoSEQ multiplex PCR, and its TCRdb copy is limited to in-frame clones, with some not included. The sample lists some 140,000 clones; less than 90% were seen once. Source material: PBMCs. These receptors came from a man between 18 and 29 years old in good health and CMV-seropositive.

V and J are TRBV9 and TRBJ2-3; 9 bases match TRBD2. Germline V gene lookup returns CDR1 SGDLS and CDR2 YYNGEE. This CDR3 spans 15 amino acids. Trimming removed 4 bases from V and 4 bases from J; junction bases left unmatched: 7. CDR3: CASSWAGGPADTQYF. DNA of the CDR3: TGTGCCAGCAGCTGGGCGGGAGGGCCCGCAGATACGCAGTATTTT.

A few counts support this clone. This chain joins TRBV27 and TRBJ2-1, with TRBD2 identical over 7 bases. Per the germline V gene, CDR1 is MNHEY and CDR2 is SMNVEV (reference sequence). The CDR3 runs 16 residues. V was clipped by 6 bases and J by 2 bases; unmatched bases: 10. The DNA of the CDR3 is TGTGCCAGCAGGCCCCGGTGGCTAGCGGCCTACAATGAGCAGTTCTTC. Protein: CASRPRWLAAYNEQFF.

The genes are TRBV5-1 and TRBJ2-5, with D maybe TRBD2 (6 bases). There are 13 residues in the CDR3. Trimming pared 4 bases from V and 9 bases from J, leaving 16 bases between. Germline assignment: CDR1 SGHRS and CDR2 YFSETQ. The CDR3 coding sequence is TGCGCCAGCAGCGTCCAGTCGGGCGGGGCCCAGTACTTC. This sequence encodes CASSVQSGGAQYF.

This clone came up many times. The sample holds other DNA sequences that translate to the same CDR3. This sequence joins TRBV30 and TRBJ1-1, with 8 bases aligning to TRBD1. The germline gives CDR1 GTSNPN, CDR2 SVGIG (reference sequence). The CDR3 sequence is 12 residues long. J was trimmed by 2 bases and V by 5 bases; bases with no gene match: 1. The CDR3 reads CAWDRGNTEAFF. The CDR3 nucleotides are TGTGCCTGGGACAGGGGAAACACTGAAGCTTTCTTT.

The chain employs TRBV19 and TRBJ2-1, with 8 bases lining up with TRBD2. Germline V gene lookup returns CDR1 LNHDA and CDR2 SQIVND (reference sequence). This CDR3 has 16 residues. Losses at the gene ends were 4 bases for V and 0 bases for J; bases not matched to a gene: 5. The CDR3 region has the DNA TGTGCCAGTAGTACCCCTAGCGGGCCCTCCTACAATGAGCAGTTCTTC. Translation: CASSTPSGPSYNEQFF. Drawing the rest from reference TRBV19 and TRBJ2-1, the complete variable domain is DGGITQSPKYLFRKEGQNVTLSCEQNLNHDAMYWYRQDPGQGLRLIYYSQIVNDFQKGDIAEGYSVSREKKESFPLTVTSAQKNPTAFYLCASSTPSGPSYNEQFFGPGTRLTVL.

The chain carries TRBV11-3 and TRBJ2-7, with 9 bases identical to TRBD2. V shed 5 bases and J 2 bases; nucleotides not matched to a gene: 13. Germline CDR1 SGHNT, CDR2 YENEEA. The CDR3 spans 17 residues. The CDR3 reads CASSPNPGLAPAYEQYF. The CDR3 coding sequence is TGTGCCAGCAGCCCAAACCCGGGACTAGCTCCAGCCTACGAGCAGTACTTC.

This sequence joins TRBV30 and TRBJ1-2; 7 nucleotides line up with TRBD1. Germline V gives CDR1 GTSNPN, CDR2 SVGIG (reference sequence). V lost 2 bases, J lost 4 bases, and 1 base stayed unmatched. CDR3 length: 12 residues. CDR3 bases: TGTGCCTGGAGTAGACAGGGCTATGGCTACACCTTC. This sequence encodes CAWSRQGYGYTF.

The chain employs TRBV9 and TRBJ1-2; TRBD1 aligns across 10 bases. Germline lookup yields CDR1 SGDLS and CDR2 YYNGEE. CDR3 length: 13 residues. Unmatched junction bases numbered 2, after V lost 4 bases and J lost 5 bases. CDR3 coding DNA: TGTGCCAGCAGCCTGGACAGGGGGTATGGCTACACCTTC. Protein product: CASSLDRGYGYTF. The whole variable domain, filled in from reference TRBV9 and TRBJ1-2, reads DSGVTQTPKHLITATGQRVTLRCSPRSGDLSVYWYQQSLDQGLQFLIQYYNGEERAKGNILERFSAQQFPDLHSELNLSSLELGDSALYFCASSLDRGYGYTFGSGTRLTVV.

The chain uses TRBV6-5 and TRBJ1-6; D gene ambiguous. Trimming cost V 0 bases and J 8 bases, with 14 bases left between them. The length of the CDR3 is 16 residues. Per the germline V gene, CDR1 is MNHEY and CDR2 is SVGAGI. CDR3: CASSYSYRRSDSPLHF. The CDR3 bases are TGTGCCAGCAGTTACTCGTACAGACGGTCCGATTCACCCCTCCACTTT.